This T cell receptor beta chain was identified in a study of cytomegalovirus exposure and HLA in healthy donors. The study's findings and limits: Investigators reported 150 to 200 TCR beta chains as tied to cytomegalovirus. Rarity characterized most TCR sequences, yet some public TCRs appeared in many donors.

PCR amplification relied on 60 Vbeta primers (plus 13 Jbeta primers). TCRdb's table, derived via immunoSEQ multiplex PCR, lists solely in-frame clones and lacks some. The sample yields tens of thousands of clones, about 9.5% seen once. To note about this clone: Its antigen is currently unknown.

The CDR3 is 15 residues long. With V trimmed by 5 bases and J by 7 bases, 11 bases remained unmatched. Germline values: CDR1 MDHEN, CDR2 SYDVKM. Sequenced input: PBMCs. J is TRBJ2-7 and V is TRBV28, with 10 nucleotides matching TRBD1. The TCR sequence derives from a man aged 60-69 years in good health and CMV-seropositive. The CDR3 sequence: CASSPGQGPVGEQYF. The CDR3 DNA reads as TGTGCCAGCAGTCCGGGACAGGGGCCCGTGGGGGAGCAGTACTTC.